One and the same sample provided the 29 T cell receptor beta chains below, sequenced in a study of T-cell reconstitution after alpha-beta-depleted transplantation in children. Construction of the TCRbeta library involved unique molecular identifiers. TCRdb re-called the PCR reads with MiXCR, one entry per CDR3 protein. This table holds approximately 520,000 distinct CDR3 sequences, about 31% found once. The material was PBMCs from the stem cell graft donor, obtained from the stem cell graft. The receptors were sampled from a human donor who donated a stem cell graft to a child with aplastic anemia.

The chain joins TRBV7-9 to TRBJ1-1, with a weak D call TRBD1 (6 bases). V was trimmed by 5 bases and J by 4 bases, leaving 23 bases between them. The V gene's germline CDR1 is SEHNR and CDR2 FQNEAQ (reference sequence). This CDR3 contains 17 residues. The CDR3 nucleotides read TGTGCCAGCAGCCCTAATAGGGACATTCTCGGCGGCACTGAAGCTTTCTTT. This codes for CASSPNRDILGGTEAFF.

The chain employs TRBV7-2 and TRBJ1-1; a weak D match, TRBD1 (5 bases). Trimming took 5 bases from V and 5 from J, leaving 15 bases between them. Germline V gene data show CDR1 as SGHTA and CDR2 as FQGNSA. The CDR3 is 14 residues long. Written as DNA, the CDR3 is TGTGCCAGCAGCCCCCTTGGGGCAAGGACTGAAGCTTTCTTT. Translation: CASSPLGARTEAFF.

A few counts support this clonotype. The V and J genes are TRBV15 and TRBJ1-6; 7 positions agree with TRBD1. This CDR3 is built from 14 residues. In germline, CDR1 is LNHNV, CDR2 YYDKDF (reference sequence). Losses at the gene ends were 5 bases for V and 7 bases for J; bases not matched to a gene: 5. The DNA of the CDR3 is TGTGCCACCAGCTCGAAGACAGGGAATTCACCCCTCCACTTT. It is translated as CATSSKTGNSPLHF.

This clonotype occurred many times. J is TRBJ2-1 and V is TRBV13, with 9 bases fitting TRBD2. CDR3 length: 15 amino acids. The V and J ends lost 3 bases and 6 bases, in that order; junction bases with no gene match: 6. CDR1 and CDR2 from the germline V gene are PRHDT and FYEKMQ (reference sequence). CDR3 amino acids: CASSFFLAGANEQFF. The CDR3, as DNA: TGTGCCAGCAGCTTTTTTTTAGCGGGAGCCAATGAGCAGTTCTTC.

This clonotype was recorded a few times. The chain combines TRBV12-5 with TRBJ2-5, with D maybe TRBD1 (6 bases). This CDR3 has 13 amino acids. The germline CDR1 and CDR2 sequences are LGHNT and FRNRAP. V was pared by 7 bases and J by 4 bases, with 13 bases between. The CDR3 loop is CASAVTGLETQYF. The CDR3 region has the DNA TGTGCTAGTGCCGTAACAGGGCTAGAGACCCAGTACTTC.

This clonotype was picked up a small number of times. The chain couples TRBV4-1 to TRBJ2-2; TRBD1 matches 10 bases. This CDR3 has 17 amino acids. The germline CDR1 and CDR2 sequences are MGHRA and YSYEKL. V was clipped by 0 bases and J by 6 bases; unmatched bases: 7. The CDR3 DNA is TGCGCCAGCAGCCAAGAGGGACAGGGGTATCGGGCCGGGGAGCTGTTTTTT. Its translation: CASSQEGQGYRAGELFF.

CDR3 DNA sequence: TGTGCCAGCAGCTTAGTACAGGCCCGGGAGACCCAGTACTTC. Translation gives CASSLVQARETQYF. The chain employs TRBV7-9 and TRBJ2-5, with D perhaps TRBD1 (5 bases). V was shortened by 1 base and J by 5 bases, with 11 bases between the two germline ends. CDR1 SEHNR and CDR2 FQNEAQ come from the germline V gene (reference sequence). The CDR3 consists of 14 residues. Looking up the rest from reference TRBV7-9 and TRBJ2-5 gives the full variable domain: DTGVSQNPRHKITKRGQNVTFRCDPISEHNRLYWYRQTLGQGPEFLTYFQNEAQLEKSRLLSDRFSAERPKGSFSTLEIQRTEQGDSAMYLCASSLVQARETQYFGPGTRLLVL.

This clonotype was counted a few times. The chain joins TRBV10-2 to TRBJ1-4; 9 bases fit TRBD1. The CDR3 is 13 amino acids. The germline CDR1 and CDR2 sequences are WSHSY and SAAADI. V dropped 9 bases and J dropped 8; count of bases not matched to a gene: 7. The CDR3 DNA reads as TGCGCCAGTCAAGGGACAGGGAGGGAAAAACTGTTTTTT. Amino acids: CASQGTGREKLFF.

This chain joins TRBV18 and TRBJ2-5; 7 nucleotides align to TRBD2. Germline V CDR1 and CDR2: KGHSH, LQKENI. The CDR3 extends over 15 amino acids. J lost 4 bases, V lost 3 bases, and 8 bases had no gene match. Written as DNA, the CDR3 is TGTGCCAGCTCACCTGTGGCGGGAGTACGAGAGACCCAGTACTTC. Its protein product is CASSPVAGVRETQYF.

The chain employs TRBV12-3 or TRBV12-4 and TRBJ2-7, with TRBD2 as a possible D gene (6 bases). The V end was cut by 5 bases, the J end by 0 bases, with 11 bases between. CDR3 size: 14 residues. CDR3 residues: CASSPLLASYEQYF. The CDR3 DNA follows: TGTGCCAGCAGTCCCCTACTAGCCTCCTACGAGCAGTACTTC.

The chain uses TRBV6-2 or TRBV6-3 and TRBJ2-3; 9 bases line up with TRBD2. The CDR3 spans 16 residues. J was trimmed by 2 bases and V by 1 base; bases with no gene match: 4. Germline V gene sequence: CDR1 MNHEY, CDR2 SVGEGT. For the CDR3, the DNA is TGTGCCAGCAGTTACTACCTAGCGGGGAACACAGATACGCAGTATTTT. The encoded protein is CASSYYLAGNTDTQYF.

V and J are TRBV6-5 and TRBJ2-7; D not certain. This CDR3 is built from 14 residues. V lost 0 bases, J lost 1 base, and 7 bases lay in between. The V gene's germline CDR1 is MNHEY and CDR2 SVGAGI. The CDR3 region is CASSYSSASYEQYV. The DNA for the CDR3 is TGTGCCAGCAGTTACTCTTCCGCTTCCTACGAGCAGTACGTC.

The chain links TRBV7-2 to TRBJ2-3, with 13 nucleotides matching TRBD2. With 3 bases clipped from V and 6 bases from J, the junction kept 9 bases outside the gene matches. The CDR3 is made up of 17 amino acids. Germline V gene lookup returns CDR1 SGHTA and CDR2 FQGNSA. CDR3 region: CASSFPRTSGSKDTQYF. The CDR3 coding sequence is TGTGCCAGCAGCTTCCCTAGGACTAGCGGGAGTAAGGATACGCAGTATTTT.

This clonotype was detected a few times. The CDR3 here is CSAQEGTGGSYEQYF. Written as DNA, the CDR3 is TGCAGCGCCCAAGAGGGGACAGGGGGATCCTACGAGCAGTACTTC. V and J are TRBV29-1 and TRBJ2-7; 11 bases are shared with TRBD1. The CDR3 consists of 15 residues. J was trimmed by 1 base and V by 7 bases; bases with no gene match: 9. Germline V gene data show CDR1 as SQVTM and CDR2 as ANQGSEA.

This clonotype showed up many times. The chain employs TRBV5-1 and TRBJ1-2, with 7 bases that match TRBD1. Losses at the gene ends were 0 bases for V and 4 bases for J; bases not matched to a gene: 12. CDR1 SGHRS and CDR2 YFSETQ come from the germline V gene. The CDR3 extends over 17 amino acids. CDR3 loop: CASSLAGQPNPFYGYTF. For the CDR3, the DNA is TGCGCCAGCAGCTTGGCGGGACAGCCTAACCCATTCTATGGCTACACCTTC.

The rearrangement uses TRBV29-1 and TRBJ1-3; maybe TRBD1 (5 bases). The V gene lost 7 bases and the J gene lost 1 base, with 8 bases spanning the gap. Germline CDR1 SQVTM, CDR2 ANQGSEA. The CDR3 totals 12 residues. As DNA, the CDR3 is TGCAGCGCCGGGGGGTCTGGAAACACCATATATTTT. Translating it yields CSAGGSGNTIYF.

V and J are TRBV20-1 and TRBJ2-3; 7 positions match TRBD2. Germline V gene data show CDR1 as DFQATT and CDR2 as SNEGSKA (reference sequence). The trim removed 5 bases at V and 2 bases at J, leaving 1 base unmatched. The CDR3 spans 12 residues. DNA for the CDR3: TGCAGTGCTCAGCGGGACACAGATACGCAGTATTTT. This translates into CSAQRDTDTQYF.

This sequence joins TRBV20-1 and TRBJ1-5; TRBD1 might be the D (6 bases). CDR3 length: 17 amino acids. With 1 base removed from V and 6 bases from J, the gap between germline ends came to 22 bases. Germline V lookup: CDR1 DFQATT, CDR2 SNEGSKA (reference sequence). This chain's CDR3 is CSARGQGSKEWAQPQHF. The CDR3 nucleotides read TGCAGTGCTAGAGGGCAGGGGAGTAAGGAATGGGCTCAGCCCCAGCATTTT.

There are a few counts of this clonotype. This chain connects TRBV25-1 to TRBJ2-1; 9 bases agree with TRBD1. After removal of 5 bases from V and 3 bases from J, the junction contained 14 bases not matched to a gene. The CDR3 runs to 18 residues. The V gene's germline CDR1 is MGHDK and CDR2 SYGVNS. The CDR3 loop is CASSNPSITGGIYNEQFF. CDR3 coding DNA: TGTGCCAGCAGTAATCCCTCGATCACAGGGGGCATCTACAATGAGCAGTTCTTC.

The chain couples TRBV9 to TRBJ2-7; maybe TRBD2 (6 bases). CDR3 length: 15 residues. V was shortened by 0 bases and J by 4 bases, with 14 bases between the two germline ends. Germline V lookup: CDR1 SGDLS, CDR2 YYNGEE. The CDR3, as DNA: TGTGCCAGCAGCGTAGCGTCGGGAGTTATATACGAGCAGTACTTC. Protein: CASSVASGVIYEQYF.

This clonotype was seen a few times. The chain carries TRBV20-1 and TRBJ1-1, with TRBD1 as a possible D gene (6 bases). The CDR3 loop spans 16 amino acids. With 3 bases removed from V and 2 bases from J, the gap between germline ends came to 19 bases. CDR1 is DFQATT, CDR2 SNEGSKA, per germline (reference sequence). CDR3 DNA: TGCAGTGCTAGGCTTTCAGGGACAAGGGGAAACACTGAAGCTTTCTTT. Encoded protein: CSARLSGTRGNTEAFF.

This clonotype was counted ten times or more. The chain is built from TRBV6-6 and TRBJ1-1; D call uncertain. CDR3 length: 12 residues. The germline CDR1 and CDR2 sequences are MNHNY and SVGAGI (reference sequence). V shed 1 base and J shed 0 bases, with 0 bases lying between them. The CDR3 DNA follows: TGTGCCAGCAGTTACTTGAACACTGAAGCTTTCTTT. It encodes CASSYLNTEAFF.

J is TRBJ1-1 and V is TRBV5-1, with 8 bases lining up with TRBD1. The CDR3 consists of 14 residues. J gave up 3 bases and V 5 bases, and 6 bases lay outside the gene matches. CDR1 and CDR2 from the germline V gene are SGHRS and YFSETQ. The CDR3, as DNA: TGCGCCAGCAGTTTAGACAGGGGAGACACTGAAGCTTTCTTT. Residues: CASSLDRGDTEAFF.

The chain joins TRBV6-5 to TRBJ1-6; D unclear. Trimming shortened V by 0 bases and J by 14 bases, and 8 bases separated the two germline ends. This CDR3 contains 12 residues. CDR1 is MNHEY and CDR2 is SVGAGI in the germline V gene. The CDR3 protein is CASSYSSGTLHF. The CDR3 region has the DNA TGTGCCAGCAGTTACTCATCGGGGACCCTCCACTTT.

This clonotype was recorded a few times. The rearrangement links TRBV10-1 to TRBJ2-5; 7 bases agree with TRBD2. The CDR3 is 15 residues long. The J segment lost 4 bases and the V segment lost 5 bases, leaving 10 bases of the junction unmatched. From germline, CDR1 is WNHNN and CDR2 SYGVQD (reference sequence). The CDR3 region has the DNA TGCGCCAGCAGTCCACAAGGGGTAGCGGGAGAGACCCAGTACTTC. Amino acids: CASSPQGVAGETQYF.

This sequence joins TRBV10-3 and TRBJ2-3; 10 bases line up with TRBD2. The germline V gene encodes CDR1 ENHRY and CDR2 SYGVKD. CDR3 length: 17 amino acids. After removal of 3 bases from V and 2 bases from J, the junction contained 8 bases not matched to a gene. The CDR3 DNA reads TGTGCCATCAGTGACCTAACAGGGACTAGCGTCACAGATACGCAGTATTTT. This translates into CAISDLTGTSVTDTQYF.

This clonotype has only a few counts. The chain carries TRBV18 and TRBJ1-1; no firm D call. This CDR3 is built from 13 residues. Germline V gene lookup returns CDR1 KGHSH and CDR2 LQKENI. V lost 0 bases and J 4 bases, leaving 6 bases between the germline ends. The CDR3 sequence is CASSPPMGTEAFF. The CDR3 bases are TGTGCCAGCTCACCACCGATGGGCACTGAAGCTTTCTTT.

The CDR3 DNA sequence: TGTGCCAGCACCGACCCGAGCGGGATCGGCACAGATACGCAGTATTTT. It specifies CASTDPSGIGTDTQYF. The chain links TRBV9 to TRBJ2-3, with 7 bases that match TRBD2. CDR3 length equals 16 residues. Germline CDR1 SGDLS, CDR2 YYNGEE. Trimming took 6 bases from V and 1 from J; bases not matched to a gene: 11.

The chain uses TRBV15 and TRBJ2-7; D not certain. CDR3 length: 14 residues. Germline V CDR1 and CDR2: LNHNV, YYDKDF (reference sequence). V lost 3 bases to trimming and J lost 1 base, with 10 bases between them. CDR3 residues: CATSRTQNSYEQYF. Written as DNA, the CDR3 is TGTGCCACCAGCAGGACACAGAATTCCTACGAGCAGTACTTC.